This T cell receptor beta chain is drawn from a study of blood T cell dynamics during melanoma immunotherapy. Turning to the study itself: First-line therapy was either pembrolizumab or nivolumab with ipilimumab for metastatic melanoma.

Every bulk PBMC sample received the same 350 ng of DNA. Here immunoSEQ multiplex PCR was the method, and the copy in TCRdb shows in-frame clones only, minus some. The sample carries about 7,300 clones, about 80% recorded once. Time point given: week 3, after first cycle of checkpoint inhibitor. One draw preceded checkpoint blockade; another followed its first cycle at week 3. Response was assessed by RECIST 1.1 at 12 weeks, except a couple of rapid progressors. The germline CDR1 and CDR2 sequences are SGHTS and YDEGEE. J was trimmed by 2 bases and V by 0 bases; bases with no gene match: 3. This CDR3 is built from 16 residues.

The sample consisted of blood, taken from a patient treated with checkpoint blockade. V and J are TRBV5-8 and TRBJ2-5, with TRBD2 matching 11 bases. This receptor was obtained from a human donor with melanoma. The CDR3 is CASSLVVAGGQETQYF. DNA of the CDR3: TGTGCCAGCAGCTTGGTAGTAGCGGGGGGGCAAGAGACCCAGTACTTC.